The 15 T cell receptor beta chains below come from one sample, sequenced in a study of beta chain features in type 1 diabetes. Sequenced material consisted of expressed TCRB transcripts (all of the isolated RNA was reverse transcribed). The method was immunoSEQ multiplex PCR; TCRdb's version includes in-frame clones alone and lacks a portion of them. The sample gives some 150,000 clones, more than 9.5% of which show up once; roughly 2% is in the top ten. The sequencing input was central memory CD4+ T cells from blood. These TCRs come from a man younger than 35 in good health.

This chain connects TRBV6-5 to TRBJ2-2; possibly TRBD1 for D (5 bases). Looked up from germline, CDR1 is MNHEY and CDR2 is SVGAGI. The CDR3 is 14 amino acids. With 7 bases removed from V and 13 bases from J, the gap between germline ends came to 22 bases. The chain's CDR3 is CASTYEQGGARLFF. The CDR3 DNA reads as TGTGCCAGCACCTACGAGCAGGGTGGGGCCCGGCTGTTTTTT.

This clone was recorded at least ten times. At the DNA level, this CDR3 is encoded by other sequences in the same sample as well. The chain uses TRBV9 and TRBJ1-1; the D is unclear. The CDR3 totals 13 residues. CDR1 and CDR2 from the germline V gene are SGDLS and YYNGEE. The V and J ends lost 0 bases and 1 base respectively, with 4 bases between them. The CDR3 DNA reads TGTGCCAGCAGCGTAGCCGGGAACACTGAAGCTTTCTTT. This gives the protein CASSVAGNTEAFF.

The table lists this clone with many counts. This chain connects TRBV15 to TRBJ2-3; the match to TRBD2 covers 8 bases. This CDR3 is built from 15 residues. The V gene's germline CDR1 is LNHNV and CDR2 YYDKDF (reference sequence). V shed 7 bases and J 0 bases; nucleotides not matched to a gene: 6. Here the CDR3 reads CATKRGRSSTDTQYF. The CDR3 DNA sequence: TGTGCCACCAAGCGGGGGCGGTCTAGCACAGATACGCAGTATTTT. Together with reference TRBV15 and TRBJ2-3, the CDR3 gives the full variable domain: DAMVIQNPRYQVTQFGKPVTLSCSQTLNHNVMYWYQQKSSQAPKLLFHYYDKDFNNEADTPDNFQSRRPNTSFCFLDIRSPGLGDTAMYLCATKRGRSSTDTQYFGPGTRLTVL.

This clone was observed many times. The chain uses TRBV14 and TRBJ2-5; 8 nucleotides match TRBD2. The CDR3 covers 14 residues. After removal of 4 bases from V and 5 bases from J, the junction contained 6 bases not matched to a gene. The germline CDR1 and CDR2 sequences are SGHDN and FVKESK. For the CDR3, the DNA is TGTGCCAGCAGCCTAGGACTAGCTGTCGAGACCCAGTACTTC. This gives the protein CASSLGLAVETQYF.

The chain uses TRBV10-3 and TRBJ2-3; TRBD2 matches at 8 bases. The V segment lost 4 bases and the J segment 1 base; nucleotides outside the gene matches: 10. Germline assignment: CDR1 ENHRY and CDR2 SYGVKD. The CDR3 runs to 17 residues. The CDR3 DNA reads TGTGCCATCAGTGCTCCCGCGGGGGGTCGGGGCACAGATACGCAGTATTTT. Encoded protein: CAISAPAGGRGTDTQYF.

About this clone: Other nucleotide sequences from this sample produce the same CDR3. The chain links TRBV15 to TRBJ2-7, with D possibly matching TRBD2 (5 bases). The V and J ends lost 1 base and 2 bases respectively, with 9 bases between them. The CDR3 consists of 14 residues. Per germline, CDR1 LNHNV and CDR2 YYDKDF (reference sequence). CDR3 in DNA: TGTGCCACCAGCAGAGTGAGGGCTGCCTACGAGCAGTACTTC. Translated: CATSRVRAAYEQYF.

The rearrangement joins TRBV28 to TRBJ2-3, with no clear D. Germline V gene lookup returns CDR1 MDHEN and CDR2 SYDVKM. Trimming shortened V by 10 bases and J by 5 bases, and 10 bases separated the two germline ends. The CDR3 spans 11 residues. The CDR3 DNA reads as TGTGCCACCGTCGCCGTAGATACGCAGTATTTT. This translates into CATVAVDTQYF.

This chain connects TRBV6-1 to TRBJ1-5; no definite D call. Germline CDR1 reads MNHNS; CDR2 reads SASEGT. The ends were cut back, 8 bases at V and 7 bases at J, with 12 bases in the middle. The CDR3 covers 12 residues. The CDR3 sequence: CASDLQNQPQHF. CDR3 in DNA: TGTGCCAGCGACCTACAGAACCAGCCCCAGCATTTT.

This clone was counted between two and nine times. CDR3 bases: TGTGCCAGCAGTGCCCGGATCCGGGGAAGCAATGAGCAGTTCTTC. Its translation is CASSARIRGSNEQFF. The chain links TRBV28 to TRBJ2-1, with D maybe TRBD2 (5 bases). There are 15 residues in the CDR3. Germline CDR1 and CDR2: MDHEN and SYDVKM. V gave up 5 bases and J gave up 6 bases, with 17 bases separating them. The whole variable domain, filled in from reference TRBV28 and TRBJ2-1, reads DVKVTQSSRYLVKRTGEKVFLECVQDMDHENMFWYRQDPGLGLRLIYFSYDVKMKEKGDIPEGYSVSREKKERFSLILESASTNQTSMYLCASSARIRGSNEQFFGPGTRLTVL.

The chain recombines TRBV29-1 with TRBJ2-2; D may correspond to TRBD1 or TRBD2 (5 bases each). The CDR3 totals 14 residues. The V gene lost 7 bases and the J gene lost 5 bases, with 17 bases spanning the gap. Germline V CDR1 and CDR2: SQVTM, ANQGSEA. The CDR3 DNA reads TGCAGCGCAGGTCTCGACAGAGGGACCGGGGAGCTGTTTTTT. Translating gives CSAGLDRGTGELFF.

This clone was picked up a small number of times. The J gene is TRBJ2-1, the V gene TRBV9; maybe TRBD1 (6 bases). CDR1 is SGDLS, CDR2 YYNGEE, per germline. The ends were cut back, 1 base at V and 9 bases at J, with 14 bases in the middle. This CDR3 spans 14 amino acids. The CDR3 DNA follows: TGTGCCAGCAGCGTATTCCTTACAGGGAGTGAGCAGTTCTTC. Translating gives CASSVFLTGSEQFF.

This chain connects TRBV7-2 to TRBJ1-2; D remains ambiguous. The CDR3 loop spans 14 amino acids. V was clipped by 1 base and J by 2 bases, with 8 bases between them. The V gene's germline CDR1 is SGHTA and CDR2 FQGNSA. Here the CDR3 reads CASSLGAGNYGYTF. The CDR3 DNA sequence: TGTGCCAGCAGCTTAGGGGCGGGAAACTATGGCTACACCTTC.

This clone occurred a few times. The chain employs TRBV29-1 and TRBJ2-2; either TRBD1 or TRBD2 may supply D (5 bases each). From germline, CDR1 is SQVTM and CDR2 ANQGSEA. Between the trimmed V and J ends, which lost 6 bases and 1 base, there was a span of 24 bases. CDR3 size: 18 residues. DNA for the CDR3: TGCAGCGTCACGCATCTACCGGGGCCGACTAAGAACACCGGGGAGCTGTTTTTT. Protein sequence: CSVTHLPGPTKNTGELFF.

The V gene is TRBV7-2, the J gene TRBJ2-2, with D possibly being TRBD1 or TRBD2 (5 bases each). This CDR3 region has 15 residues. Trimming pared 2 bases from V and 7 bases from J, leaving 14 bases between. Germline values: CDR1 SGHTA, CDR2 FQGNSA. The CDR3 nucleotides read TGTGCCAGCAGCTTATTCTCTGCTGGGGGCGGGGAGCTGTTTTTT. It encodes CASSLFSAGGGELFF.

In nucleotides, the CDR3 is TGTGCCAGCAGCTTAAGTACAGGGAGCAATGAGCAGTTCTTC. Translating it yields CASSLSTGSNEQFF. The chain uses TRBV7-2 and TRBJ2-1; D may be TRBD1 (6 bases). Germline CDR1 and CDR2: SGHTA and FQGNSA. The CDR3 extends over 14 amino acids. Trimming shortened V by 2 bases and J by 6 bases, and 11 bases separated the two germline ends.